The sequence of this T cell receptor beta chain was determined in a study of regulatory T cells in long-lasting Graves disease. Study results and limitations: It is possible that accuracy was reduced by the small size of the sample. Persistent Graves' cases showed lower TCR diversity than newly diagnosed cases.

With iRepertoire HTBI primers and Arm-PCR of CDR3 regions, TCR beta libraries were built. Using its own MiXCR run on the multiplex PCR reads, TCRdb lists one record per CDR3 protein. The sample records about 290,000 distinct CDR3 sequences, around a fifth being singletons. The sample holds many counts of this clonotype. As yet, its antigen is unknown. Described time point: persistent/refractory GD, antithyroid drugs over 5 years with positive TRAb. RNA isolated from PBMCs was used to make the TCR library. About 9.2 milliliters of peripheral blood were taken and placed in EDTA tubes. V trimming: 4 bases; J trimming: 2 bases; junction bases outside the gene matches: 5. The CDR3 consists of 15 residues.

This sequence joins TRBV12-3 or TRBV12-4 and TRBJ2-7, with 10 bases lining up with TRBD2. The sequence derives from a female donor with Graves disease. Material: peripheral blood mononuclear cells (PBMCs), obtained when the disease was refractory, from a patient treated with antithyroid drugs. CDR3 region: CASSSLGLAAYEQYF. The CDR3 bases are TGTGCCAGCAGTTCCCTCGGACTAGCGGCCTACGAGCAGTACTTC.